The 12 T cell receptor beta chains given below trace back to one sample, sequenced in a study of tissue T cells after allogeneic stem cell transplantation. Assay used: immunoSEQ multiplex PCR; TCRdb lists only in-frame clones, some missing. The table lists more than 45,000 clones, around 69% of them singletons. The sample comprised sorted cells pooled from one or two spleens. The receptor source for this set is a pool of C57BL/6 mice in good health.

This clone has more than one count but fewer than ten. Genes and germline are mouse. The read is 1 residue too short to cover the CDR3 end, so that end is filled in from the germline J gene. The rearrangement uses TRBV26 and TRBJ1-4; D might be TRBD1 (6 bases). V lost 3 bases and J 5 bases, leaving 7 bases between the germline ends. Germline V CDR1 and CDR2: KGHPV, FQNQEV (reference sequence). CDR3 length equals 13 residues. The chain's CDR3 is CASSLDRNERLFF. The CDR3 DNA, read in part, is TGTGCCAGCAGTCTCGACAGGAACGAAAGATTATTT.

With respect to this clone: Mouse gene names and germline throughout. With the read ending 1 residue before the CDR3 end, the germline J gene is used to fill in that end. This chain links TRBV2 with TRBJ1-4; 7 bases line up with TRBD1. The V gene's germline CDR1 is LGHNA and CDR2 YSYQKL. The length of the CDR3 is 15 residues. V was clipped by 0 bases and J by 4 bases; unmatched bases: 2. This CDR3 is CASSQEGQNNERLFF. The CDR3 bases that were read are TGTGCCAGCAGCCAAGAGGGACAGAACAACGAAAGATTATTT.

As concerns this clone: The listed genes are named as in mouse. The read finishes 1 residue shy of the CDR3 end, and the germline J gene is used to complete it. The rearrangement joins TRBV20 to TRBJ2-4; D uncertain. V gave up 0 bases and J gave up 5 bases, with 3 bases separating them. CDR1 and CDR2 (germline): GFQATS, STVNSAI. CDR3 size: 11 residues. The CDR3: CGARDLNTLYF. CDR3 DNA (partial): TGTGGTGCTAGGGACTTAAACACCTTGTAC.

Of note for this clone: Genes here carry mouse names. The read halts 1 residue ahead of the CDR3 end, with the missing end drawn from the germline J gene. This sequence joins TRBV2 and TRBJ2-3; 10 positions match TRBD2. CDR1 and CDR2 from the germline V gene are LGHNA and YSYQKL. Germline trimming cut 0 bases from V and 0 bases from J; bases unmatched to any gene: 3. CDR3 length: 17 amino acids. The DNA read from the CDR3 is TGTGCCAGCAGCCAAGATCCTGGGGGGGCTAGTGCAGAAACGCTGTAT. Amino acid sequence: CASSQDPGGASAETLY. Given in full, the CDR3 is CASSQDPGGASAETLYF.

Concerning this clone: Gene names denote mouse genes. Sequencing ends 1 residue short of the CDR3 end; the germline J gene provides the rest. The chain employs TRBV1 and TRBJ2-1; D ambiguous. There are 12 residues in the CDR3. With 3 bases removed from V and 5 bases from J, the gap between germline ends came to 5 bases. From germline, CDR1 is NSQYPW and CDR2 LRSPGD (reference sequence). This CDR3 is CTCSALDAEQFF. The CDR3 DNA, read in part, is TGCACCTGCAGTGCTCTAGATGCTGAGCAGTTC.

The table lists this clone with a few counts. Gene names and germline match the mouse. The read comes to an end 1 residue before the CDR3 does, leaving the germline J gene to fill in the end. V and J are TRBV3 and TRBJ2-7; D is undetermined. Germline V gene lookup returns CDR1 SNHLY and CDR2 FYNGKV (reference sequence). The V end was cut by 5 bases, the J end by 4 bases, with 9 bases between. The CDR3 sequence is 12 residues long. The sequenced CDR3 bases are TGTGCCAGCAGCCCCGAAAAATATGAACAGTAC. Encoded protein: CASSPEKYEQY. The full CDR3 protein is CASSPEKYEQYF.

This clone was detected once. Genes and germline come from the mouse. Sequencing ends 1 residue short of the CDR3 end; the germline J gene provides the rest. The V gene is TRBV13-2, the J gene TRBJ2-1; D call uncertain. CDR1 and CDR2 from the germline V gene are NNHNN and SYGAGS (reference sequence). Trimming shortened V by 3 bases and J by 4 bases, and 5 bases separated the two germline ends. This CDR3 spans 12 amino acids. The sequenced CDR3 bases are TGTGCCAGCGGTGTCCTGTATGCTGAGCAGTTC. Translation gives CASGVLYAEQF. The entire CDR3 protein is CASGVLYAEQFF.

This clone was recorded a few times. Gene and germline names: mouse. From the germline J gene comes the end of the CDR3, since the read stops 1 residue before it. The chain has TRBV3 and TRBJ2-7; 11 nucleotides align to TRBD2. The CDR3 runs 14 residues. Trimming at V came to 1 base and at J to 7 bases, leaving 3 bases not matched to a gene. The V gene's germline CDR1 is SNHLY and CDR2 FYNGKV (reference sequence). The covered CDR3 bases are TGTGCCAGCAGCTTAGGACTGGGGGGGAGGGAACAGTAC. It encodes CASSLGLGGREQY. The full CDR3 sequence reads CASSLGLGGREQYF.

This clone was found a few times. Gene names and germline refer to mouse. From the germline J gene comes the end of the CDR3, since the read stops 1 residue before it. The chain recombines TRBV31 with TRBJ1-5; the match to TRBD1 covers 7 bases. V lost 1 base to trimming and J lost 4 bases; unmatched junction nucleotides: 4. This CDR3 is built from 14 residues. Germline V gene sequence: CDR1 GKSSPN, CDR2 SITVG. The DNA read from the CDR3 is TGTGCCTGGAGTCCCGGGACAGCAAACCAGGCTCCGCTT. It specifies CAWSPGTANQAPL. In full, the CDR3 is CAWSPGTANQAPLF.

Worth noting for this clone: Gene labels here are mouse ones. The read finishes 1 residue shy of the CDR3 end, and the germline J gene is used to complete it. The genes are TRBV12-1 and TRBJ1-2; no clear D. Germline V gene sequence: CDR1 SGHSN, CDR2 HYEKVE. With 1 base removed from V and 0 bases from J, the gap between germline ends came to 5 bases. This CDR3 comprises 13 residues. The CDR3 bases that were read are TGTGCCAGCTCTCTTACAACAAACTCCGACTACACC. Its protein is CASSLTTNSDYT. In full, the CDR3 reads CASSLTTNSDYTF.

Notes on this clone: The gene symbols are mouse symbols. Read data end 1 residue before the CDR3 end; the end is taken from the germline J gene. The rearrangement joins TRBV2 to TRBJ2-7; a possible D gene is TRBD1 (5 bases). The CDR3 consists of 15 residues. CDR1 and CDR2 from the germline V gene are LGHNA and YSYQKL. V lost 0 bases to trimming and J lost 0 bases, with 9 bases between them. The CDR3 protein is CASSQDNRGSYEQYF. CDR3 bases read: TGTGCCAGCAGCCAAGATAATAGGGGCTCCTATGAACAGTAC.

The table lists this clone with a count of one. Gene names and germline match the mouse. The read comes to an end 1 residue before the CDR3 does, leaving the germline J gene to fill in the end. This chain links TRBV14 with TRBJ2-3, with 7 bases matching TRBD1. Germline V gives CDR1 SGHDT, CDR2 FRDEAV. The length of the CDR3 is 15 residues. Germline trimming cut 3 bases from V and 1 base from J; bases unmatched to any gene: 5. The chain's CDR3 is CASSYRGGGAETLYF. The part of the CDR3 DNA that was read is TGTGCCAGCAGTTACAGGGGCGGCGGTGCAGAAACGCTGTAT.